One and the same sample provided the 27 T cell receptor beta chains below, sequenced in a study of blood T cell repertoires in COVID-19. The assay was immunoSEQ multiplex PCR, and TCRdb's table has in-frame clones only and misses some. This table holds hundreds of thousands of clones, about 85% found once. Sequencing was performed on peripheral blood. The receptors come from an elderly woman with active or convalescent COVID-19.

The chain couples TRBV30 to TRBJ2-7, with D possibly matching TRBD2 (6 bases). The CDR3 extends over 12 amino acids. Germline loops: CDR1 GTSNPN, CDR2 SVGIG (reference sequence). The V gene lost 2 bases and the J gene lost 6 bases, with 11 bases spanning the gap. CDR3 sequence: CAWSKPGLEQYF. CDR3 DNA sequence: TGTGCCTGGAGTAAGCCGGGACTCGAGCAGTACTTC. The whole variable domain, remainder taken from reference TRBV30 and TRBJ2-7, is SQTIHQWPATLVQPVGSPLSLECTVEGTSNPNLYWYRQAAGRGLQLLFYSVGIGQISSEVPQNLSASRPQDRQFILSSKKLLLSDSGFYLCAWSKPGLEQYFGPGTRLTVT.

The J gene is TRBJ1-2, the V gene TRBV24-1; weak D call: TRBD1 (5 bases). V was trimmed by 4 bases and J by 7 bases, leaving 15 bases between them. This CDR3 region has 14 residues. Germline V CDR1 and CDR2: KGHDR, SFDVKD. The CDR3 nucleotides read TGTGCCACCAGTGACCGAAGCAGGGCCCCTGGCTACACCTTC. This gives the protein CATSDRSRAPGYTF.

The chain couples TRBV4-1 to TRBJ2-7, with 10 bases matching TRBD2. The CDR3 extends over 16 amino acids. J gave up 7 bases and V 1 base, and 10 bases lay outside the gene matches. The germline V gene encodes CDR1 MGHRA and CDR2 YSYEKL. The CDR3 reads CASSQGVSGRPGEQYF. CDR3 nucleotide sequence: TGCGCCAGCAGCCAAGGGGTTAGCGGGAGGCCGGGGGAGCAGTACTTC.

CDR3 sequence reads: CASSHPGWGLPYNEQFF. The CDR3 DNA follows: TGTGCCAGCAGCCACCCCGGGTGGGGACTCCCATACAATGAGCAGTTCTTC. This chain connects TRBV7-9 to TRBJ2-1, with D perhaps TRBD2 (6 bases). CDR3 length equals 17 residues. Germline V gene lookup returns CDR1 SEHNR and CDR2 FQNEAQ (reference sequence). V was shortened by 5 bases and J by 4 bases, with 21 bases between the two germline ends.

DNA for the CDR3: TGTGCCAGCAGCCGACAGCGGGTGAACACTGAAGCTTTCTTT. Its protein product is CASSRQRVNTEAFF. J is TRBJ1-1 and V is TRBV5-5; perhaps TRBD1 as D (5 bases). CDR3 size: 14 residues. V lost 4 bases to trimming and J lost 0 bases, with 10 bases between them. Germline V gene sequence: CDR1 SGHKS, CDR2 YYEKEE (reference sequence).

The chain combines TRBV7-9 with TRBJ2-1, with 11 bases matching TRBD2. Unmatched junction bases numbered 5, after V lost 6 bases and J lost 1 base. CDR3 length equals 16 residues. Germline loops: CDR1 SEHNR, CDR2 FQNEAQ (reference sequence). The CDR3: CASRPGTSGSYNEQFF. CDR3 sequence (DNA): TGTGCCAGCAGACCCGGGACTAGCGGTTCCTACAATGAGCAGTTCTTC.

This chain uses TRBV28 with TRBJ1-1, with D possibly being TRBD1 (5 bases). Trimming pared 5 bases from V and 5 bases from J, leaving 18 bases between. Germline CDR1 reads MDHEN; CDR2 reads SYDVKM. The CDR3 has 15 amino acids. The CDR3 here is CASSPGTGLDTEAFF. In DNA, the CDR3 is TGTGCCAGCAGTCCTGGAACAGGCCTCGATACTGAAGCTTTCTTT. The full variable domain, completed using reference TRBV28 and TRBJ1-1, is DVKVTQSSRYLVKRTGEKVFLECVQDMDHENMFWYRQDPGLGLRLIYFSYDVKMKEKGDIPEGYSVSREKKERFSLILESASTNQTSMYLCASSPGTGLDTEAFFGQGTRLTVV.

V is TRBV6-6 and J is TRBJ2-7; 7 bases agree with TRBD1. Germline CDR1 MNHNY, CDR2 SVGAGI (reference sequence). This CDR3 region has 13 residues. J lost 3 bases, V lost 6 bases, and 5 bases had no gene match. The CDR3 loop reads CASRPGTVYEQYF. The CDR3 DNA is TGTGCCAGCAGACCTGGGACAGTCTACGAGCAGTACTTC.

J is TRBJ1-1 and V is TRBV7-9, with TRBD1 matching over 7 bases. V trimming: 4 bases; J trimming: 5 bases; junction bases outside the gene matches: 7. Per the germline V gene, CDR1 is SEHNR and CDR2 is FQNEAQ (reference sequence). The CDR3 runs 14 residues. The CDR3 DNA follows: TGTGCCAGCAGCTACTCGACAGGGAAGACTGAAGCTTTCTTT. Encoded protein: CASSYSTGKTEAFF.

V usage is TRBV7-2 and J usage is TRBJ2-7; a weak D match, TRBD2 (7 bases). The length of the CDR3 is 15 residues. Per germline, CDR1 SGHTA and CDR2 FQGNSA. V was trimmed by 7 bases and J by 2 bases, leaving 18 bases between them. The CDR3 here is CASNLRGGGPYEQYF. The DNA of the CDR3 is TGTGCCAGCAATTTGAGGGGGGGCGGACCCTACGAGCAGTACTTC.

The rearrangement links TRBV7-2 to TRBJ2-3; tentatively, D is TRBD2 (6 bases). There are 16 residues in the CDR3. The germline V and J ends were trimmed by 0 bases and 0 bases, with 10 bases remaining between them. Germline V gives CDR1 SGHTA, CDR2 FQGNSA. Here the CDR3 DNA reads TGTGCCAGCAGCTTAGCCGGGAGCCTTAGCACAGATACGCAGTATTTT. It encodes CASSLAGSLSTDTQYF.

The J gene is TRBJ2-5, the V gene TRBV12-5; the D gene is possibly TRBD2 (6 bases). Germline V gives CDR1 LGHNT, CDR2 FRNRAP. The CDR3 sequence is 15 residues long. V was trimmed by 2 bases and J by 2 bases, leaving 12 bases between them. CDR3 nucleotide sequence: TGTGCTAGTGGTTTGAACCGGGACTCTCAAGAGACCCAGTACTTC. The encoded protein is CASGLNRDSQETQYF.

The chain joins TRBV7-9 to TRBJ1-3; D is perhaps TRBD1 (5 bases). The germline V gene encodes CDR1 SEHNR and CDR2 FQNEAQ (reference sequence). The V end lost 5 bases, the J end lost 8 bases, and 19 bases lay between the germline ends. The CDR3 length is 15 residues. CDR3 nucleotides: TGTGCCAGCAGCGCGCGGCTAGGGGAGGGATACACCATATATTTT. Translating gives CASSARLGEGYTIYF.

The chain combines TRBV4-3 with TRBJ1-6; possibly TRBD1 for D (5 bases). This CDR3 spans 14 amino acids. V lost 0 bases to trimming and J lost 6 bases, with 6 bases between them. Germline assignment: CDR1 LGHNA and CDR2 YSLEER. The CDR3 nucleotides are TGCGCCAGCAGCCAAGAGGACACTAATTCACCCCTCCACTTT. Translation gives CASSQEDTNSPLHF.

V is TRBV2 and J is TRBJ2-7; a weak D match, TRBD2 (5 bases). V lost 4 bases, J lost 6 bases, and 7 bases lay in between. Germline V gene data show CDR1 as SNHLY and CDR2 as FYNNEI. This CDR3 is 11 amino acids long. The CDR3 region has the DNA TGTGCCAGCAGTGTTGAGGGCGAGCAGTACTTC. It translates to CASSVEGEQYF.

The chain combines TRBV20-1 with TRBJ1-3, with TRBD1 matching over 7 bases. This CDR3 is built from 14 residues. Trimming took 3 bases from V and 2 from J; bases not matched to a gene: 4. Germline values: CDR1 DFQATT, CDR2 SNEGSKA (reference sequence). CDR3 nucleotide sequence: TGCAGTGCTAGTCTGGACAGGCCTGGAAACACCATATATTTT. This gives the protein CSASLDRPGNTIYF.

This clone was counted a few times. The chain couples TRBV7-9 to TRBJ2-7; 7 nucleotides line up with TRBD1. The CDR3 has 13 residues. Germline V gene lookup returns CDR1 SEHNR and CDR2 FQNEAQ (reference sequence). Unmatched junction bases numbered 6, after V lost 5 bases and J lost 5 bases. CDR3 sequence: CASSLGTEHEQYF. As DNA, the CDR3 is TGTGCCAGCAGCCTAGGGACAGAACACGAGCAGTACTTC.

This clone has only one observation. CDR3: CSASEQGGGRNSPLHF. DNA for the CDR3: TGCAGTGCTAGTGAACAGGGCGGTGGCCGCAATTCACCCCTCCACTTT. This chain uses TRBV20-1 with TRBJ1-6; weak D call: TRBD1 (6 bases). The V gene's germline CDR1 is DFQATT and CDR2 SNEGSKA (reference sequence). Trimming took off 3 bases at V and 7 bases at J, with 19 bases between the two ends. This CDR3 is 16 amino acids long.

The gene calls are TRBV5-5 and TRBJ2-7; TRBD2 matches 15 bases. The V and J ends lost 4 bases and 2 bases, in that order; junction bases with no gene match: 7. The CDR3 runs to 17 residues. CDR1 is SGHKS, CDR2 YYEKEE, per germline (reference sequence). The CDR3 bases are TGTGCCAGCAGCGTGGGACTAGCGGGGGGTCGAACCTACGAGCAGTACTTC. Translating gives CASSVGLAGGRTYEQYF.

There are a few counts of this clone. The J gene is TRBJ2-7, the V gene TRBV2; D not certain. Trimming shortened V by 6 bases and J by 4 bases, and 7 bases separated the two germline ends. Germline V gene sequence: CDR1 SNHLY, CDR2 FYNNEI. This CDR3 has 11 residues. CDR3 DNA sequence: TGTGCCAGCAGCCCCCTTTACGAGCAGTACTTC. The encoded protein is CASSPLYEQYF.

The chain couples TRBV7-6 to TRBJ2-2, with TRBD2 matching 13 bases. The CDR3 has 18 amino acids. J lost 3 bases, V lost 5 bases, and 9 bases had no gene match. Germline CDR1 reads SGHVS; CDR2 reads FNYEAQ. The chain's CDR3 is CASSAGLAGVGDTGELFF. CDR3 bases: TGTGCCAGCAGCGCCGGACTAGCGGGGGTCGGGGACACCGGGGAGCTGTTTTTT. Filled out from reference TRBV7-6 and TRBJ2-2, the complete variable domain reads GAGVSQSPRYKVTKRGQDVALRCDPISGHVSLYWYRQALGQGPEFLTYFNYEAQQDKSGLPNDRFSAERPEGSISTLTIQRTEQRDSAMYRCASSAGLAGVGDTGELFFGEGSRLTVL.

This clone was observed a single time. Here the CDR3 reads CASSPGLAGSGPFF. DNA for the CDR3: TGTGCCAGCAGCCCGGGACTAGCGGGATCCGGCCCGTTCTTC. The chain employs TRBV3-1 (or the pseudogene TRBV3-2) and TRBJ2-1; 13 nucleotides line up with TRBD2. Trimming cost V 4 bases and J 15 bases; bases outside gene matches: 9. The CDR3 extends over 14 amino acids. CDR1 and CDR2 from the germline V gene are LGHDT and YNNKEL (reference sequence).

This rearrangement joins TRBV18 to TRBJ1-5, with 9 nucleotides matching TRBD1. This CDR3 has 16 residues. Germline-derived CDR1 and CDR2 are KGHSH and LQKENI. With 5 bases clipped from V and 6 bases from J, the junction kept 11 bases outside the gene matches. In nucleotides, the CDR3 is TGTGCCAGCTCAGATGGGACAGGGTCCCTAGGTCAGCCCCAGCATTTT. Translation gives CASSDGTGSLGQPQHF. The entire variable domain, with the rest obtained from reference TRBV18 and TRBJ1-5, is as follows: NAGVMQNPRHLVRRRGQEARLRCSPMKGHSHVYWYRQLPEEGLKFMVYLQKENIIDESGMPKERFSAEFPKEGPSILRIQQVVRGDSAAYFCASSDGTGSLGQPQHFGDGTRLSIL.

The chain is built from TRBV7-3 and TRBJ2-7; 9 positions agree with TRBD2. CDR3 length: 15 amino acids. The germline CDR1 and CDR2 sequences are SGHTA and FQGTGA. Losses at the gene ends were 0 bases for V and 4 bases for J; bases not matched to a gene: 4. CDR3 protein: CASSLTTSGPYEQYF. In DNA, the CDR3 is TGTGCCAGCAGCTTAACAACTAGCGGGCCATACGAGCAGTACTTC. The full variable domain, in which reference TRBV7-3 and TRBJ2-7 provide the parts outside the CDR3, is GAGVSQTPSNKVTEKGKYVELRCDPISGHTALYWYRQSLGQGPEFLIYFQGTGAADDSGLPNDRFFAVRPEGSVSTLKIQRTERGDSAVYLCASSLTTSGPYEQYFGPGTRLTVT.

The chain is built from TRBV7-9 and TRBJ2-4, with TRBD2 matching 12 bases. V gave up 3 bases and J gave up 8 bases; unmatched junction bases: 2. The CDR3 has 14 residues. Germline V CDR1 and CDR2: SEHNR, FQNEAQ (reference sequence). The DNA of the CDR3 is TGTGCCAGCAGCTTCCGACTAGCGGGAGACATTCAGTACTTC. Protein sequence: CASSFRLAGDIQYF.

The CDR3 reads CASSPRVGGPYEQYF. CDR3 coding DNA: TGTGCCAGCAGCCCAAGAGTGGGGGGGCCCTACGAGCAGTACTTC. This chain connects TRBV9 to TRBJ2-7; D might be TRBD2 (7 bases). The CDR3 length is 15 residues. Germline V gives CDR1 SGDLS, CDR2 YYNGEE. The V and J ends lost 4 bases and 2 bases respectively, with 16 bases between them.

This chain uses TRBV7-3 with TRBJ1-1; no clear D. This CDR3 has 15 amino acids. From germline, CDR1 is SGHTA and CDR2 FQGTGA. Trimming took 2 bases from V and 8 from J, leaving 18 bases between them. The CDR3 sequence: CASSLGRIGVAEAFF. CDR3 in DNA: TGTGCCAGCAGCTTAGGGAGGATAGGCGTCGCCGAAGCTTTCTTT.